One sample yielded the 28 T cell receptor beta chains listed below, sequenced in a study of blood T cells in healthy people across ages. Through a sample-barcoded 5' primer and a J-beta primer mix, a second PCR was run for roughly 7 to 12 cycles. Via MiXCR, TCRdb re-called the 5' RACE reads, giving one row per CDR3 protein. The sample contains some 850,000 distinct CDR3 sequences, 25% to 30% of which appear only once. This sample also appeared in a second study, on T cells of mothers and their children.

Sequencing was done on a sample of blood. The receptors were sampled from a boy younger than 18 in good health.

This rearrangement joins TRBV20-1 to TRBJ1-2, with D possibly TRBD1 on 5 matching bases. V lost 3 bases and J lost 3, with 11 bases in between. The CDR3 consists of 13 residues. The germline V gene has CDR1 DFQATT and CDR2 SNEGSKA (reference sequence). For the CDR3, the DNA is TGCAGTGCTAGCTTCAGAGGGGACTATGGCTACACCTTC. Encoded protein: CSASFRGDYGYTF.

The chain has TRBV12-3 or TRBV12-4 and TRBJ1-4; TRBD1 is a possible D gene (5 bases). V lost 3 bases and J lost 10, with 15 bases in between. The CDR3 has 14 residues. Here the CDR3 DNA reads TGTGCCAGCAGTTTGGGGGAGAATTTGAGAAAACTGTTTTTT. Protein: CASSLGENLRKLFF.

This chain connects TRBV7-3 to TRBJ2-5, with 7 positions matching TRBD2. The germline V gene has CDR1 SGHTA and CDR2 FQGTGA. The CDR3 is 13 residues long. V dropped 0 bases and J dropped 10; count of bases not matched to a gene: 5. The CDR3 loop is CASSLTPWEGQYF. In DNA, the CDR3 is TGTGCCAGCAGCTTAACGCCATGGGAGGGCCAGTACTTC.

In this sample, this clonotype turned up a few times. The V gene is TRBV29-1, the J gene TRBJ2-2, with 8 bases aligning to TRBD1. Unmatched junction bases numbered 5, after V lost 3 bases and J lost 2 bases. The CDR3 covers 15 residues. Germline loops: CDR1 SQVTM, CDR2 ANQGSEA. The CDR3 DNA follows: TGCAGCGTTGACTCGGCAGGGGGCAACACCGGGGAGCTGTTTTTT. Amino acids: CSVDSAGGNTGELFF.

This clonotype was seen once. The chain's CDR3 is CASSSQTGNEAFF. In nucleotides, the CDR3 is TGTGCCAGCAGCTCCCAGACAGGGAATGAAGCTTTCTTT. The gene calls are TRBV11-2 and TRBJ1-1; the match to TRBD1 covers 7 bases. The J segment lost 7 bases and the V segment lost 4 bases, leaving 6 bases of the junction unmatched. The CDR3 extends over 13 amino acids. The germline gives CDR1 SGHAT, CDR2 FQNNGV. Full variable domain (missing parts from reference TRBV11-2 and TRBJ1-1): EAGVAQSPRYKIIEKRQSVAFWCNPISGHATLYWYQQILGQGPKLLIQFQNNGVVDDSQLPKDRFSAERLKGVDSTLKIQPAKLEDSAVYLCASSSQTGNEAFFGQGTRLTVV.

This clonotype was observed a few times. The chain employs TRBV5-1 and TRBJ2-3; D gene ambiguous. The germline V gene has CDR1 SGHRS and CDR2 YFSETQ. CDR3 length: 15 residues. Trimming stripped 0 bases from V and 6 bases from J, with 14 bases between. CDR3 sequence (DNA): TGCGCCAGCAGCTTGGCCGGAAATTCTGTGGATACGCAGTATTTT. Translated: CASSLAGNSVDTQYF.

This clonotype has more than one count but fewer than ten. A read error may produce the germline difference seen at one junction end. V is TRBV20-1 and J is TRBJ2-7, with TRBD2 as a possible D gene (6 bases). Germline-derived CDR1 and CDR2 are DFQATT and SNEGSKA (reference sequence). The CDR3 extends over 14 amino acids. The CDR3 DNA reads as TGCAGTGCGGGGGGTGCAGGGAAAGGGTACGAGCAGTATTTC. Amino acid sequence: CSAGGAGKGYEQYF.

The rearrangement joins TRBV27 to TRBJ1-2; D is perhaps TRBD1 (6 bases). This CDR3 region has 14 residues. V shed 5 bases and J shed 8 bases, with 18 bases lying between them. CDR1 and CDR2 (germline): MNHEY, SMNVEV (reference sequence). CDR3 sequence reads: CASSPMAGVGGYTF. The DNA for the CDR3 is TGTGCCAGCAGTCCCATGGCAGGGGTCGGGGGCTACACCTTC.

In its sample, this clonotype was seen a few times. V and J are TRBV3-1 and TRBJ2-7, with 10 positions matching TRBD2. This CDR3 spans 16 amino acids. In germline, CDR1 is LGHDT, CDR2 YNNKEL (reference sequence). V shed 4 bases, J shed 1 base, and the junction held 7 bases outside the gene matches. CDR3 region: CASSPKGLADSYEQYF. The CDR3, as DNA: TGTGCCAGCAGCCCGAAAGGACTAGCGGATTCCTACGAGCAGTACTTC.

The chain's CDR3 is CASSYNVGGGYGYTF. CDR3 DNA sequence: TGTGCCAGCAGTTACAACGTGGGGGGCGGCTATGGCTACACCTTC. The chain joins TRBV6-6 to TRBJ1-2; a possible D gene is TRBD1 (6 bases). The V gene lost 2 bases and the J gene lost 4 bases, with 14 bases spanning the gap. CDR3 length: 15 amino acids. Germline V gene sequence: CDR1 MNHNY, CDR2 SVGAGI (reference sequence).

This clonotype was observed once. The chain carries TRBV12-3 or TRBV12-4 and TRBJ2-5; possible D gene TRBD2, 6 bases. V dropped 6 bases and J dropped 1 base, with 15 bases sitting between them. The CDR3 spans 15 residues. The CDR3, as DNA: TGTGCCAGCAGAGATAATCGGGGGACCCAAGAGACCCAGTACTTC. Translation gives CASRDNRGTQETQYF.

The chain is built from TRBV7-9 and TRBJ1-1; perhaps TRBD1 as D (6 bases). V was shortened by 5 bases and J by 0 bases, with 10 bases between the two germline ends. Germline-derived CDR1 and CDR2 are SEHNR and FQNEAQ (reference sequence). The CDR3 length is 14 residues. CDR3 in amino acids: CASSPGELNTEAFF. For the CDR3, the DNA is TGTGCCAGCAGCCCAGGGGAATTGAACACTGAAGCTTTCTTT.

This clonotype was observed a handful of times. Lacking the conserved final phenylalanine or tryptophan, this CDR3 likely reflects a read error. This chain links TRBV2 with TRBJ1-4, with unresolved D. Germline CDR1 is SNHLY and CDR2 is FYNNEI. V gave up 2 bases and J gave up 5 bases, with 9 bases separating them. The CDR3 loop spans 14 amino acids. In DNA, the CDR3 is TGTGCCAGCAGTGAAATAGAGCAAAATGAAAAACTGTTTTCT. Its protein product is CASSEIEQNEKLFS.

This clonotype was counted between two and nine times. This sequence joins TRBV27 and TRBJ1-1; D gene unclear. V was cut by 2 bases and J by 1 base, with 8 bases left in between. Germline CDR1 is MNHEY and CDR2 is SMNVEV (reference sequence). This CDR3 is built from 14 residues. The DNA for the CDR3 is TGTGCCAGCAGTTTACGATTAACGAACACTGAAGCTTTCTTT. It is translated as CASSLRLTNTEAFF.

The J gene is TRBJ2-7, the V gene TRBV29-1, with 7 positions matching TRBD1. The J segment lost 3 bases and the V segment lost 0 bases, leaving 2 bases of the junction unmatched. The CDR3 loop spans 13 amino acids. Germline V gives CDR1 SQVTM, CDR2 ANQGSEA. The CDR3 is CSVEDPGGYEQYF. The CDR3 DNA sequence: TGCAGCGTTGAAGATCCAGGGGGCTACGAGCAGTACTTC.

The chain carries TRBV5-1 and TRBJ2-1; D is unresolved. Germline CDR1 is SGHRS and CDR2 is YFSETQ. This CDR3 spans 16 amino acids. V lost 5 bases and J 5 bases, leaving 20 bases between the germline ends. In DNA, the CDR3 is TGCGCCAGCAGATCCGGGCGCCCGAACCTAAACAATGAGCAGTTCTTC. Amino acids: CASRSGRPNLNNEQFF.

Comments on this clonotype: The junction does not match germline at one end; this may be a read error. This chain links TRBV6-5 with TRBJ1-4, with 9 bases that match TRBD1. CDR1 and CDR2 (germline): MNHEY, SVGAGI. The CDR3 loop spans 13 amino acids. CDR3 DNA sequence: TGTGCCGGCAGACAGGGGGATGTAGAAAAACTGTTTTTT. Its protein is CAGRQGDVEKLFF.

The genes are TRBV4-2 and TRBJ2-3; 13 nucleotides align to TRBD2. CDR1 and CDR2 (germline): LGHNA, YNFKEQ. This CDR3 is 18 amino acids long. Germline trimming cut 1 base from V and 2 bases from J; bases unmatched to any gene: 6. CDR3 bases: TGTGCCAGCAGCCAAGCCCCACTAGCGGGGGGGCACACAGATACGCAGTATTTT. This gives the protein CASSQAPLAGGHTDTQYF.

In this sample, this clonotype turned up a few times. The rearrangement uses TRBV18 and TRBJ2-5; TRBD1 might be the D (6 bases). The better agreement between TRBJ2-1 and the DNA end casts doubt on the J call. CDR3 length: 14 amino acids. Per germline, CDR1 KGHSH and CDR2 LQKENI. DNA of the CDR3: TGTGCCAGCTCACCCAAGGACAGCTACAATGAGCAGTTCTTC. Protein: CASSPKDSYNEQFF.

The chain couples TRBV2 to TRBJ2-1; 10 positions match TRBD2. CDR1 is SNHLY, CDR2 FYNNEI, per germline. With V trimmed by 7 bases and J by 1 base, 13 bases remained unmatched. This CDR3 has 18 amino acids. The CDR3 sequence is CASILLAGWDISYNEQFF. The DNA for the CDR3 is TGTGCCAGCATCTTACTAGCGGGGTGGGACATATCCTACAATGAGCAGTTCTTC.

This clonotype was counted many times. The chain uses TRBV7-2 and TRBJ2-5, with a tentative D call TRBD2 (5 bases). The V and J ends lost 1 base and 4 bases respectively, with 16 bases between them. This CDR3 region has 16 residues. Germline V gives CDR1 SGHTA, CDR2 FQGNSA. The CDR3 nucleotides are TGTGCCAGCAGCTTAGGGGGATCGATAGCGCGAGAGACCCAGTACTTC. It encodes CASSLGGSIARETQYF. Drawing the rest from reference TRBV7-2 and TRBJ2-5, the complete variable domain is GAGVSQSPSNKVTEKGKDVELRCDPISGHTALYWYRQSLGQGLEFLIYFQGNSAPDKSGLPSDRFSAERTGGSVSTLTIQRTQQEDSAVYLCASSLGGSIARETQYFGPGTRLLVL.

This chain links TRBV10-3 with TRBJ2-7; 11 positions match TRBD1. The V segment lost 6 bases and the J segment 5 bases; nucleotides outside the gene matches: 3. The germline V gene encodes CDR1 ENHRY and CDR2 SYGVKD. The CDR3 spans 13 residues. The CDR3 is CAISGTGGDEQYF. DNA of the CDR3: TGTGCCATCAGCGGGACAGGGGGGGACGAGCAGTACTTC.

This clonotype was observed a few times. The V gene is TRBV12-3 or TRBV12-4, the J gene TRBJ2-1; 7 bases align to TRBD1. The CDR3 is 16 residues long. After removal of 3 bases from V and 5 bases from J, the junction contained 10 bases not matched to a gene. The CDR3 protein is CASSFGNRGAHNEQFF. As DNA, the CDR3 is TGTGCCAGCAGTTTTGGGAACAGGGGCGCCCACAATGAGCAGTTCTTC.

The table lists this clonotype with a few counts. V is TRBV6-5 and J is TRBJ1-4, with D uncertain. V lost 4 bases and J lost 3, with 12 bases in between. This CDR3 spans 15 amino acids. CDR1 is MNHEY and CDR2 is SVGAGI in the germline V gene. As DNA, the CDR3 is TGTGCCAGCAGTTCTCGTCGCCCGCCTAATGAAAAACTGTTTTTT. Translation gives CASSSRRPPNEKLFF.

This clonotype appeared a few times. The chain links TRBV11-2 to TRBJ1-6, with D uncertain. The CDR3 length is 16 residues. V was clipped by 6 bases and J by 7 bases, with 19 bases between them. In germline, CDR1 is SGHAT, CDR2 FQNNGV. This chain's CDR3 is CASRPLQGFKNSPLHF. In DNA, the CDR3 is TGTGCCAGCAGACCCCTCCAAGGGTTCAAGAATTCACCCCTCCACTTT.

The chain joins TRBV11-2 to TRBJ1-4, with D hard to call. CDR1 is SGHAT, CDR2 FQNNGV, per germline. The CDR3 is 13 amino acids. With 5 bases removed from V and 3 bases from J, the gap between germline ends came to 7 bases. CDR3 nucleotide sequence: TGTGCCAGCAGCCGGGGTTCTAATGAAAAACTGTTTTTT. The encoded protein is CASSRGSNEKLFF.

Notes on this clonotype: The conserved closing phenylalanine or tryptophan is absent in this CDR3, likely reflecting a read error. V is TRBV9 and J is TRBJ2-1, with D hard to call. Germline CDR1 reads SGDLS; CDR2 reads YYNGEE. Trimming left V 3 bases short and J 9 bases short, with 13 bases between. The length of the CDR3 is 13 residues. In DNA, the CDR3 is TGTGCCAGCAGCGGGCGGACCCCGATTGAGCAGTTCTTA. Amino acid sequence: CASSGRTPIEQFL.

This clonotype was seen a handful of times. The rearrangement links TRBV7-3 to TRBJ2-2, with no clear D. Germline lookup yields CDR1 SGHTA and CDR2 FQGTGA. This CDR3 is 14 amino acids long. V lost 7 bases to trimming and J lost 3 bases, with 12 bases between them. The CDR3 reads CASTPNWDTGELFF. The CDR3 DNA reads as TGTGCCAGCACTCCGAATTGGGACACCGGGGAGCTGTTTTTT.